The clone carrying this T cell receptor (beta chain) was seen ten or more times. Its target is not known. Trimming cost V 4 bases and J 5 bases; bases outside gene matches: 13. Per germline, CDR1 SGHVS and CDR2 FQNEAQ. This CDR3 has 17 amino acids. These data belong to a study of molecular identifiers for immune sequencing clone quantification. One entry per CDR3 protein, called by TCRdb with MiXCR from the PCR reads. The sample consists of approximately 500,000 distinct CDR3 sequences, 20% to 25% of them appearing once. The study's findings and limits: Beyond 20 RNA copies, clones held over 97% of effector molecules, compared with under 1% in naive cells.

The TCR was taken from a human donor in good health. Some libraries in this study had Jurkat cell RNA spiked in. The material sequenced was naive CD8+ T cells from blood, with Jurkat cell RNA spiked in. Indicated subset: FACS-sorted CD8+CD4-CCR7+CD45RA+ naive T cells. The chain couples TRBV7-8 to TRBJ1-5, with 8 bases matching TRBD1. This CDR3 reads CASSSPYTGGDDQPQHF. The CDR3, as DNA: TGTGCCAGCAGCTCCCCGTATACAGGGGGTGACGATCAGCCCCAGCATTTT. Combining the CDR3 with reference TRBV7-8 and TRBJ1-5 gives the whole variable domain GAGVSQSPRYKVAKRGQDVALRCDPISGHVSLFWYQQALGQGPEFLTYFQNEAQLDKSGLPSDRFFAERPEGSVSTLKIQRTQQEDSAVYLCASSSPYTGGDDQPQHFGDGTRLSIL.